A selection of T cell receptor beta chains follows, all from one sample in a study of cytomegalovirus exposure and HLA in healthy donors. Here immunoSEQ multiplex PCR was the method, and the copy in TCRdb shows in-frame clones only, minus some. Among fewer than 80,000 clones listed, roughly three quarters were seen once. The sample taken for sequencing was PBMCs. The receptors were gathered from a man aged 18 to 29 in good health and CMV-seronegative. CDR3s include the opening cysteine and the closing phenylalanine or tryptophan. Each record gives: V gene, D gene, CDR3 protein. D genes are given only for firm matches.

V: TRBV11-3; D: .; CDR3: CASSLSGSMQAFF
V: TRBV6-6; D: .; CDR3: CASSYRGGQETQYF
V: TRBV11-1; D: .; CDR3: CASSLNSLNTEAFF
V: TRBV9; D: TRBD1; CDR3: CASSVANRGGYTF
V: TRBV10-1; D: TRBD2; CDR3: CASSDRGTSFQTQYF
V: TRBV7-3; D: TRBD2; CDR3: CASSPGLAGYNEQFF
V: TRBV25-1; D: .; CDR3: CASSRGNYGYTF
V: TRBV7-2; D: TRBD1; CDR3: CASSAPGTGLSNEQFF
V: TRBV4-3; D: TRBD1; CDR3: CASSQTGGNTIYF
V: TRBV5-1; D: TRBD1; CDR3: CASSLTTGTGVGANEKLFF
V: TRBV28; D: .; CDR3: CASSTDPPEVWYGYTF
V: TRBV23-1; D: TRBD1; CDR3: CASSQSEQGFGGTEAFF
V: TRBV6-6; D: TRBD1; CDR3: CASRATGGSYYGYTF
V: TRBV30; D: TRBD1; CDR3: CAWSDPWGQYGKLFF
V: TRBV10-1; D: .; CDR3: CASSLNRAGELFF
V: TRBV11-2; D: TRBD1; CDR3: CASSPGTDYGYTF
V: TRBV28; D: .; CDR3: CASRPTGLGNTIYF
V: TRBV10-3; D: TRBD2; CDR3: CAISESTSGGNEQFF
V: TRBV11-2; D: .; CDR3: CASSLGGGRETQYF
V: TRBV7-9; D: .; CDR3: CASSLGMDWGYEQYF
V: TRBV6-1; D: TRBD1; CDR3: CASSLGTGGGYGYTF
V: TRBV6-1; D: TRBD1; CDR3: CASRGDRVHEQYF
V: TRBV7-9; D: .; CDR3: CASSLDMGQIEKLFF
V: TRBV7-3; D: .; CDR3: CASSEGGGTDTQYF
V: TRBV19; D: .; CDR3: CASSMTGRDTEAFF
V: TRBV4-3; D: .; CDR3: CASSQDVRNSPLHF
V: TRBV7-9; D: .; CDR3: CASSLDGGGSNYGYTF
V: TRBV5-4; D: .; CDR3: CASSLDNSLPGNEKLFF
V: TRBV19; D: .; CDR3: CASSPRSSVNGYTF
V: TRBV12-5; D: TRBD1; CDR3: CASGLVAGGVNTEAFF
V: TRBV5-4; D: .; CDR3: CASSLGFSQETQYF
V: TRBV5-1; D: TRBD1; CDR3: CASSMGQGDGYTF
V: TRBV4-1; D: .; CDR3: CASGIEQGVEYGYTF
V: TRBV28; D: .; CDR3: CASSLTALLMNTEAFF
V: TRBV5-1; D: .; CDR3: CASSYERWPLHF
V: TRBV11-1; D: TRBD2; CDR3: CASSLARGKSLETQYF
V: TRBV27; D: TRBD2; CDR3: CASRGGGTDTQYF
V: TRBV6-6; D: .; CDR3: CASRPTGLASDTQYF
V: TRBV11-2; D: TRBD1; CDR3: CASSLGAGGLFSGGYTF
V: TRBV6-1; D: .; CDR3: CASSENTGRNQPQHF
V: TRBV5-1; D: .; CDR3: CASSLFGGQETQYF
V: TRBV4-2; D: .; CDR3: CASSQDRDPSGNTIYF
V: TRBV9; D: .; CDR3: CASSAPSRGEAFF
V: TRBV6-6; D: .; CDR3: CASSSAHTDTQYF
V: TRBV6-1; D: .; CDR3: CASSEAWQGYGYTF